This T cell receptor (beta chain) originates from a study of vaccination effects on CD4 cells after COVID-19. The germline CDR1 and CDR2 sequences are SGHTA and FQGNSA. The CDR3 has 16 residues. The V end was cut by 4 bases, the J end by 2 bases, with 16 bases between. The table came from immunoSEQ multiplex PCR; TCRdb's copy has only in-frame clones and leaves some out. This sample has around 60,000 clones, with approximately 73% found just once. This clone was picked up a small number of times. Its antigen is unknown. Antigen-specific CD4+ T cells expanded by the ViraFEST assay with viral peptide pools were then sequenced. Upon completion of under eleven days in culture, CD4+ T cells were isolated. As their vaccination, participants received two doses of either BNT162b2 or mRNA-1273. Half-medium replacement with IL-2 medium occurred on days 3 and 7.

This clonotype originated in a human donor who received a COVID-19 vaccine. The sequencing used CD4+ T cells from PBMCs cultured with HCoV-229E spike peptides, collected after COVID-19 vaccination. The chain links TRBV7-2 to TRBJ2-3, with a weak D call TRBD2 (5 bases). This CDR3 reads CASSSRGGGNTDTQYF. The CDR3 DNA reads TGTGCCAGCAGCTCCCGGGGTGGAGGAAACACAGATACGCAGTATTTT.